The 28 T cell receptor beta chains reported below all come from one sample, sequenced in a study of beta chain features in type 1 diabetes. General study points: The study found moderately but significantly shorter TCRB CDR3s in all four CD4+ subsets of Type 1 diabetes patients.

The isolated RNA, all of it, was reverse transcribed, so expressed TCRB transcripts were what got sequenced. TCRdb's table, derived via immunoSEQ multiplex PCR, lists solely in-frame clones and lacks some. The sample records 300,000 to 450,000 clones, roughly a tenth being singletons. These TCRs' antigens remain unknown. The material sequenced was central memory CD4+ T cells from blood. The receptors originated from a young man with type 1 diabetes.

This chain links TRBV7-9 with TRBJ1-2; 9 nucleotides match TRBD1. CDR1 is SEHNR, CDR2 FQNEAQ, per germline (reference sequence). The CDR3 sequence is 14 residues long. The trim removed 5 bases at V and 10 bases at J, leaving 11 bases unmatched. CDR3 amino acids: CASSRTGQGETYTF. The CDR3 DNA is TGTGCCAGCAGCCGTACGGGACAGGGCGAGACCTACACCTTC.

The V and J genes are TRBV2 and TRBJ1-2; D remains unclear. Trimming shortened V by 5 bases and J by 2 bases, and 15 bases separated the two germline ends. Germline V gene lookup returns CDR1 SNHLY and CDR2 FYNNEI. The CDR3 contains 15 residues. The CDR3 sequence: CASSYRVDLNYGYTF. The CDR3 coding sequence is TGTGCCAGCAGTTACCGGGTTGACCTAAACTATGGCTACACCTTC.

This clone has just a few counts. The V gene is TRBV6-5, the J gene TRBJ2-7; tentatively, D is TRBD1 or TRBD2 (5 bases each). Germline loops: CDR1 MNHEY, CDR2 SVGAGI. This CDR3 has 12 amino acids. V was pared by 3 bases and J by 6 bases, with 9 bases between. This CDR3 is CASSYSGSEQYF. As DNA, the CDR3 is TGTGCCAGCAGTTATTCAGGGAGCGAGCAGTACTTC.

The sample holds a few counts of this clone. The V call is TRBV28, the J call TRBJ2-7, with no clear D. The CDR3 consists of 15 residues. V lost 3 bases and J lost 0, with 12 bases in between. From germline, CDR1 is MDHEN and CDR2 SYDVKM. CDR3 sequence reads: CASSFPLETSYEQYF. The CDR3 DNA reads as TGTGCCAGCAGTTTCCCCCTGGAAACCTCCTACGAGCAGTACTTC. The full variable domain, rest sourced from reference TRBV28 and TRBJ2-7, is DVKVTQSSRYLVKRTGEKVFLECVQDMDHENMFWYRQDPGLGLRLIYFSYDVKMKEKGDIPEGYSVSREKKERFSLILESASTNQTSMYLCASSFPLETSYEQYFGPGTRLTVT.

The gene calls are TRBV11-3 and TRBJ2-2; no reliable D call. V gave up 0 bases and J gave up 9 bases, with 8 bases separating them. Germline CDR1 SGHNT, CDR2 YENEEA. The CDR3 runs to 13 residues. CDR3 loop: CASSLDGQRELFF. CDR3 in DNA: TGTGCCAGCAGCTTAGATGGGCAGCGGGAGCTGTTTTTT.

This clone was counted between two and nine times. CDR3 protein: CASSQEGQAFYGYTF. CDR3 bases: TGCGCCAGCAGCCAAGAAGGGCAGGCGTTCTATGGCTACACCTTC. J is TRBJ1-2 and V is TRBV4-1; D ambiguous. This CDR3 contains 15 residues. Trimming shortened V by 0 bases and J by 4 bases, and 12 bases separated the two germline ends. Germline CDR1 is MGHRA and CDR2 is YSYEKL.

This clone was recorded a few times. The genes are TRBV5-5 and TRBJ2-1; tentative D call: TRBD2 (5 bases). The CDR3 has 14 amino acids. V dropped 1 base and J dropped 6 bases, with 11 bases sitting between them. From germline, CDR1 is SGHKS and CDR2 YYEKEE (reference sequence). In DNA form, the CDR3 reads TGTGCCAGCAGCTTGACTAGGGATTCCAATGAGCAGTTCTTC. Amino acid sequence: CASSLTRDSNEQFF.

Turning to this clone: The CDR3 does not end in the conserved phenylalanine or tryptophan, so this is likely a read error. The rearrangement links TRBV6-5 to TRBJ1-1; D perhaps matches TRBD1 (5 bases). This CDR3 has 13 amino acids. Trimming pared 6 bases from V and 4 bases from J, leaving 12 bases between. Looked up from germline, CDR1 is MNHEY and CDR2 is SVGAGI. The DNA of the CDR3 is TGTGCCAGCAGCCAAGTTGGGGCCACTGAAGCTTTCCTT. Protein: CASSQVGATEAFL.

This clone was seen at least ten times. This chain uses TRBV7-9 with TRBJ2-7; 7 bases agree with TRBD2. Germline-derived CDR1 and CDR2 are SEHNR and FQNEAQ (reference sequence). The CDR3 covers 15 residues. Trimming removed 0 bases from V and 3 bases from J; junction bases left unmatched: 5. The CDR3 loop is CASSLAGSGGYEQYF. In DNA form, the CDR3 reads TGTGCCAGCAGCTTAGCCGGGTCGGGGGGCTACGAGCAGTACTTC.

The chain uses TRBV7-9 and TRBJ1-3; the D is unclear. V gave up 5 bases and J gave up 1 base, with 9 bases separating them. This CDR3 region has 14 residues. Looked up from germline, CDR1 is SEHNR and CDR2 is FQNEAQ (reference sequence). CDR3: CASSPRGSGNTIYF. The CDR3 DNA is TGTGCCAGCAGCCCTCGGGGATCTGGAAACACCATATATTTT. Together with reference TRBV7-9 and TRBJ1-3, the CDR3 gives the full variable domain: DTGVSQNPRHKITKRGQNVTFRCDPISEHNRLYWYRQTLGQGPEFLTYFQNEAQLEKSRLLSDRFSAERPKGSFSTLEIQRTEQGDSAMYLCASSPRGSGNTIYFGEGSWLTVV.

V usage is TRBV4-1 and J usage is TRBJ2-1; 9 bases agree with TRBD2. Germline CDR1 and CDR2: MGHRA and YSYEKL. This CDR3 region has 17 residues. V lost 2 bases and J lost 3; bases outside the gene matches: 8. The CDR3 nucleotides read TGCGCCAGCAGCCAACCGAAGGGACTAGCAGACTACAATGAGCAGTTCTTC. It yields the protein CASSQPKGLADYNEQFF.

V is TRBV6-5 and J is TRBJ2-2; D gene unclear. CDR1 and CDR2 (germline): MNHEY, SVGAGI. This CDR3 has 10 amino acids. V gave up 6 bases and J gave up 6 bases, with 2 bases separating them. This CDR3 reads CASRAGELFF. The CDR3 region has the DNA TGTGCCAGCAGAGCCGGGGAGCTGTTTTTT.

This chain uses TRBV27 with TRBJ2-7; maybe TRBD1 (5 bases). The CDR3 covers 13 residues. The V gene's germline CDR1 is MNHEY and CDR2 SMNVEV (reference sequence). The V end was cut by 2 bases, the J end by 5 bases, with 10 bases between. The CDR3 DNA reads as TGTGCCAGCAGTTTACGTATCAGGGACGAGCAGTACTTC. This gives the protein CASSLRIRDEQYF.

This chain uses TRBV9 with TRBJ1-2; D is unresolved. Germline assignment: CDR1 SGDLS and CDR2 YYNGEE. This CDR3 is built from 12 residues. V shed 4 bases and J shed 8 bases, with 12 bases lying between them. CDR3 DNA: TGTGCCAGCAGCCCGGAGGGAGGGGGCTACACCTTC. This gives the protein CASSPEGGGYTF.

This clone has ten or more counts. One end of the junction is discordant with germline, which a read error may explain. The rearrangement joins TRBV2 to TRBJ2-7; a weak D match, TRBD1 (6 bases). There are 13 residues in the CDR3. Germline assignment: CDR1 SNHLY and CDR2 FYNNEI. This CDR3 reads CASREVTGREQYF. CDR3 nucleotides: TGTGCCAGCAGGGAAGTTACAGGGCGCGAGCAGTACTTC.

This clone was seen only a few times. DNA of the CDR3: TGTGCCAGCACTACAGGGTTGATCTACGAGCAGTACTTC. This sequence encodes CASTTGLIYEQYF. The rearrangement uses TRBV28 and TRBJ2-7, with D possibly matching TRBD1 (6 bases). The length of the CDR3 is 13 residues. Germline V gene data show CDR1 as MDHEN and CDR2 as SYDVKM. The V and J ends lost 7 bases and 3 bases respectively, with 13 bases between them.

Only a few counts were recorded for this clone. The chain has TRBV7-9 and TRBJ2-6, with TRBD1 identical over 9 bases. V shed 5 bases and J 0 bases; nucleotides not matched to a gene: 5. The CDR3 runs 17 residues. Per germline, CDR1 SEHNR and CDR2 FQNEAQ (reference sequence). The CDR3 loop is CASSIRTGVSGANVLTF. In nucleotides, the CDR3 is TGTGCCAGCAGCATCCGGACAGGGGTCTCTGGGGCCAACGTCCTGACTTTC. Filled out from reference TRBV7-9 and TRBJ2-6, the complete variable domain reads DTGVSQNPRHKITKRGQNVTFRCDPISEHNRLYWYRQTLGQGPEFLTYFQNEAQLEKSRLLSDRFSAERPKGSFSTLEIQRTEQGDSAMYLCASSIRTGVSGANVLTFGAGSRLTVL.

The rearrangement joins TRBV5-6 to TRBJ1-2, with D possibly TRBD1 on 6 matching bases. Deletions cut 2 bases from V and 6 bases from J, with 11 bases between. The germline V gene encodes CDR1 SGHDT and CDR2 YYEEEE. The CDR3 covers 13 residues. The CDR3 DNA reads as TGTGCCAGCAGCTTTCGGGGGCAGGATGGCTACACCTTC. Its protein product is CASSFRGQDGYTF. The full variable domain, its missing parts supplied by reference TRBV5-6 and TRBJ1-2, is DAGVTQSPTHLIKTRGQQVTLRCSPKSGHDTVSWYQQALGQGPQFIFQYYEEEERQRGNFPDRFSGHQFPNYSSELNVNALLLGDSALYLCASSFRGQDGYTFGSGTRLTVV.

This clone was picked up a small number of times. J is TRBJ2-1 and V is TRBV11-2; TRBD2 might be the D (5 bases). Germline CDR1 and CDR2: SGHAT and FQNNGV. Deletions cut 5 bases from V and 10 bases from J, with 12 bases between. CDR3 length: 12 amino acids. CDR3 bases: TGTGCCAGCAGCACTACTAGATTCGAGCAGTTCTTC. Translating gives CASSTTRFEQFF.

This clone was observed at least ten times. The chain employs TRBV7-2 and TRBJ2-1; D unclear. V lost 4 bases, J lost 3 bases, and 1 base lay in between. The CDR3 is made up of 11 amino acids. Germline V gene lookup returns CDR1 SGHTA and CDR2 FQGNSA. The CDR3 loop is CASSYYNEQFF. In nucleotides, the CDR3 is TGTGCCAGCAGCTACTACAATGAGCAGTTCTTC.

The chain combines TRBV28 with TRBJ1-5; D is undetermined. Germline assignment: CDR1 MDHEN and CDR2 SYDVKM. Trimming removed 2 bases from V and 3 bases from J, with 8 bases in between. The CDR3 covers 14 residues. This chain's CDR3 is CASSLQADNQPQHF. The CDR3 DNA is TGTGCCAGCAGTTTACAGGCAGACAATCAGCCCCAGCATTTT.

Ten or more counts support this clone. Other nucleotide sequences from this sample produce the same CDR3. V is TRBV10-3 and J is TRBJ2-5; a possible D gene is TRBD1 (6 bases). Germline CDR1 and CDR2: ENHRY and SYGVKD. V was cut by 0 bases and J by 3 bases, with 11 bases left in between. This CDR3 comprises 15 residues. CDR3 in DNA: TGTGCCATCAGTGAGTCGGGGGCAGGAAAAGAGACCCAGTACTTC. This translates into CAISESGAGKETQYF.

This clone has just a few counts. This chain joins TRBV11-1 and TRBJ1-1; D ambiguous. The CDR3 is 13 amino acids. V lost 1 base to trimming and J lost 1 base, with 4 bases between them. Germline lookup yields CDR1 SGHAT and CDR2 FQDESV (reference sequence). CDR3 bases: TGTGCCAGCAGCTTAGGGCAGAACACTGAAGCTTTCTTT. Amino acid sequence: CASSLGQNTEAFF.

This clone was seen a handful of times. The rearrangement joins TRBV7-6 to TRBJ2-5; D remains unclear. Between the trimmed V and J ends, which lost 4 bases and 5 bases, there was a span of 11 bases. Per germline, CDR1 SGHVS and CDR2 FNYEAQ. This CDR3 has 13 amino acids. Written as DNA, the CDR3 is TGTGCCAGCAGCTCAGGACCAGAGGAGACCCAGTACTTC. This sequence encodes CASSSGPEETQYF.

The chain carries TRBV4-3 and TRBJ2-4; 9 nucleotides align to TRBD1. The CDR3 totals 14 residues. V was pared by 6 bases and J by 7 bases, with 7 bases of the junction left unmatched. Germline loops: CDR1 LGHNA, CDR2 YSLEER. The CDR3 is CASSQGQGWNIQYF. DNA of the CDR3: TGCGCCAGCAGTCAGGGACAGGGATGGAACATTCAGTACTTC.

The rearrangement links TRBV7-3 to TRBJ2-5, with TRBD2 matching over 13 bases. Trimming removed 3 bases from V and 5 bases from J; junction bases left unmatched: 6. Germline V gene lookup returns CDR1 SGHTA and CDR2 FQGTGA. The CDR3 runs 16 residues. The CDR3 loop reads CASSFLGLAGEETQYF. DNA for the CDR3: TGTGCCAGCAGCTTCCTAGGACTAGCGGGAGAGGAGACCCAGTACTTC.

The chain couples TRBV5-4 to TRBJ1-2, with D possibly TRBD1 on 6 matching bases. Trimming took off 4 bases at V and 7 bases at J, with 23 bases between the two ends. The CDR3 runs 16 residues. Per the germline V gene, CDR1 is SGHNT and CDR2 is YYREEE (reference sequence). The CDR3 DNA is TGTGCCAGCAGCCAAATAAGCAACAGGGCCCTTACTGGCTACACCTTC. Translation: CASSQISNRALTGYTF. Together with reference TRBV5-4 and TRBJ1-2, the CDR3 gives the full variable domain: ETGVTQSPTHLIKTRGQQVTLRCSSQSGHNTVSWYQQALGQGPQFIFQYYREEENGRGNFPPRFSGLQFPNYSSELNVNALELDDSALYLCASSQISNRALTGYTFGSGTRLTVV.

This clone came up a few times. The chain has TRBV27 and TRBJ2-1; 7 bases fit TRBD1. CDR3 length equals 14 residues. V was clipped by 7 bases and J by 5 bases; unmatched bases: 8. The germline gives CDR1 MNHEY, CDR2 SMNVEV (reference sequence). The CDR3 loop reads CASIRQGNNNEQFF. The CDR3 DNA is TGTGCCAGCATCAGACAGGGCAACAACAATGAGCAGTTCTTC.